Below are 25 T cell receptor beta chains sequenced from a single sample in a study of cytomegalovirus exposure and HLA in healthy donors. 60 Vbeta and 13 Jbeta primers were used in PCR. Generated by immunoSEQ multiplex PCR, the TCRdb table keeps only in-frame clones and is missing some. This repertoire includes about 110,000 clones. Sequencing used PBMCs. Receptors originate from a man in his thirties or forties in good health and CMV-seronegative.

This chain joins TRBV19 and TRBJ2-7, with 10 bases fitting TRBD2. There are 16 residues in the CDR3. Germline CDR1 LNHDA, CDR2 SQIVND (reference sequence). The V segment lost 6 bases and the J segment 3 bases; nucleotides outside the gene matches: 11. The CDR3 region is CASSHQVGTSVYEQYF. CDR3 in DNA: TGTGCCAGTAGCCACCAGGTTGGGACTAGCGTCTACGAGCAGTACTTC.

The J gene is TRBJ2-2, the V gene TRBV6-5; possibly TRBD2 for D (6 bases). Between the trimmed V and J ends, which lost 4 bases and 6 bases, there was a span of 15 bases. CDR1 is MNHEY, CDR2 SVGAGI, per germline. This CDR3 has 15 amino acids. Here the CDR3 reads CASSLGGLGPGELFF. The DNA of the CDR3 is TGTGCCAGCAGTTTGGGGGGTTTGGGTCCCGGGGAGCTGTTTTTT.

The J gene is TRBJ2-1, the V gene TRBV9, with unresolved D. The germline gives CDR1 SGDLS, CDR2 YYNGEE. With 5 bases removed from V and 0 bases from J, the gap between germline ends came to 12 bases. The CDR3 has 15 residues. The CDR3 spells CASSYTENSYNEQFF. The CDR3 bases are TGTGCCAGCAGTTACACGGAGAACTCCTACAATGAGCAGTTCTTC.

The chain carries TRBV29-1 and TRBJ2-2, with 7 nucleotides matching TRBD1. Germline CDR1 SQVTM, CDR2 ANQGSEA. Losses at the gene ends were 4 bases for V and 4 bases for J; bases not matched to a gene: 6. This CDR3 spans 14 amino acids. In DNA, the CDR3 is TGCAGCGTTGTGTCCAGGGGGAGCACCGGGGAGCTGTTTTTT. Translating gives CSVVSRGSTGELFF.

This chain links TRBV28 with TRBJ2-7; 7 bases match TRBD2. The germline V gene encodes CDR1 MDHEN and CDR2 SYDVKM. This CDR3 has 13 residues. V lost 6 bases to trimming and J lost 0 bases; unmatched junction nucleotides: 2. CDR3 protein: CASSGDYSYEQYF. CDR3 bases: TGTGCCAGCAGCGGGGACTACTCCTACGAGCAGTACTTC.

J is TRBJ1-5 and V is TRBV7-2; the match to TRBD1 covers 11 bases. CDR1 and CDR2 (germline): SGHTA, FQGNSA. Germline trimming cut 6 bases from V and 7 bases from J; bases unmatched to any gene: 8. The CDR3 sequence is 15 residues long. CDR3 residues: CASSSTGTGGQPQHF. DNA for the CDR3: TGTGCCAGCAGTAGTACCGGGACAGGGGGACAGCCCCAGCATTTT.

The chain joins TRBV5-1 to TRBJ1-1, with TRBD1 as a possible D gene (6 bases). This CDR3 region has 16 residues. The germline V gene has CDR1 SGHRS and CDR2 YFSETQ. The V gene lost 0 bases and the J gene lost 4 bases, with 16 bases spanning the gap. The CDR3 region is CASSLVGVRGATEAFF. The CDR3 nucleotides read TGCGCCAGCAGCTTGGTGGGGGTACGGGGGGCCACTGAAGCTTTCTTT.

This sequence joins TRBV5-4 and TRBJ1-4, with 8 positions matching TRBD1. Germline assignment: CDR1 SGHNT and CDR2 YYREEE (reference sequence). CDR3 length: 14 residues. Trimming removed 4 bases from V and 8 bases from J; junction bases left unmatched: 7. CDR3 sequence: CASSTGQAPEKLFF. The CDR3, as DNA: TGTGCCAGCAGCACGGGACAGGCGCCGGAAAAACTGTTTTTT.

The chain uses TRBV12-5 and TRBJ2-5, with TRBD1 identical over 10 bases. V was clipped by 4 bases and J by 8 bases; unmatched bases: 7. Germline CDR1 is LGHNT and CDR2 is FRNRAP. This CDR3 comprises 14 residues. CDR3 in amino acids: CASGWGQGRGTQYF. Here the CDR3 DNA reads TGTGCTAGTGGTTGGGGACAGGGGAGGGGAACCCAGTACTTC.

The DNA of the CDR3 is TGTGCCAGCAGCCCAGGGGGTTATGAAGCTTTCTTT. Its translation is CASSPGGYEAFF. V is TRBV7-2 and J is TRBJ1-1; 7 nucleotides match TRBD1. CDR1 and CDR2 from the germline V gene are SGHTA and FQGNSA. The CDR3 sequence is 12 residues long. Trimming at V came to 5 bases and at J to 7 bases, leaving 4 bases not matched to a gene.

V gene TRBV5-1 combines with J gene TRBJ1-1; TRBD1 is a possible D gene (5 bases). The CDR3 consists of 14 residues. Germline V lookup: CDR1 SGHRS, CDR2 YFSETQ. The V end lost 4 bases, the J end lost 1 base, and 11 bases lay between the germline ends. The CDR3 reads CASSHGQGNTEAFF. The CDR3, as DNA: TGCGCCAGCAGCCACGGGCAGGGGAACACTGAAGCTTTCTTT.

The CDR3 nucleotides are TGTGCCAGCAGCTCCGACGGCGGGACGCAGTATTTT. Protein: CASSSDGGTQYF. This chain joins TRBV7-9 and TRBJ2-3; a weak D match, TRBD2 (5 bases). CDR1 is SEHNR and CDR2 is FQNEAQ in the germline V gene (reference sequence). V lost 4 bases to trimming and J lost 9 bases, with 11 bases between them. The CDR3 spans 12 residues. Full variable domain (remainder filled in from reference TRBV7-9 and TRBJ2-3): DTGVSQNPRHKITKRGQNVTFRCDPISEHNRLYWYRQTLGQGPEFLTYFQNEAQLEKSRLLSDRFSAERPKGSFSTLEIQRTEQGDSAMYLCASSSDGGTQYFGPGTRLTVL.

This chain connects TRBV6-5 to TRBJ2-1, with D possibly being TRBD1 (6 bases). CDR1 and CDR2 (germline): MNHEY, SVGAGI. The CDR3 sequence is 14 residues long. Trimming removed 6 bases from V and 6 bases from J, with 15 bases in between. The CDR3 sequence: CASSRGGQLNEQFF. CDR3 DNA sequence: TGTGCCAGCAGCCGGGGCGGACAGCTCAATGAGCAGTTCTTC.

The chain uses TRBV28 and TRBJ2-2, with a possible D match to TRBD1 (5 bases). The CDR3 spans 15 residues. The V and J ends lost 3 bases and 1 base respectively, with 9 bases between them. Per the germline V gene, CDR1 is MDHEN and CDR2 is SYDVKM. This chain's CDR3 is CASSLGQGNTGELFF. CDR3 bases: TGTGCCAGCAGTTTGGGTCAGGGGAACACCGGGGAGCTGTTTTTT.

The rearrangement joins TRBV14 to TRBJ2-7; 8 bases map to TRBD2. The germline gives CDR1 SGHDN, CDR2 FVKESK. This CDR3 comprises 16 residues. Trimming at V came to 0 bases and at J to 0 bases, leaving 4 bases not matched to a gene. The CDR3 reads CASSQDYSGDSYEQYF. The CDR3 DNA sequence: TGTGCCAGCAGCCAAGATTATAGCGGGGACTCCTACGAGCAGTACTTC. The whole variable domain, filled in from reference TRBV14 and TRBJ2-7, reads EAGVTQFPSHSVIEKGQTVTLRCDPISGHDNLYWYRRVMGKEIKFLLHFVKESKQDESGMPNNRFLAERTGGTYSTLKVQPAELEDSGVYFCASSQDYSGDSYEQYFGPGTRLTVT.

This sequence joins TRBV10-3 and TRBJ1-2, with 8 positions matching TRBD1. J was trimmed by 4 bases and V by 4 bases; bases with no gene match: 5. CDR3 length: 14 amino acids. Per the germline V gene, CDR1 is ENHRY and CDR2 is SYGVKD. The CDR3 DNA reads TGTGCCATCAGTGGTCAGGGGGCGAGCTATGGCTACACCTTC. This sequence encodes CAISGQGASYGYTF.

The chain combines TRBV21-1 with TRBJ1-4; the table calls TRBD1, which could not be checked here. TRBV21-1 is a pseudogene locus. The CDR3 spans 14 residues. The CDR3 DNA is TGTGCCAGCAGCTCCCGGGACAAAAAGGAAAAACTGTTTTTT. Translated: CASSSRDKKEKLFF.

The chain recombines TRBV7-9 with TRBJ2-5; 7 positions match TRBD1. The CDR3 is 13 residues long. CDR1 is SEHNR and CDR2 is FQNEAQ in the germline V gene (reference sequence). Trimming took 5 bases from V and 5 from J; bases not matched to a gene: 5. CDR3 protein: CASSRQGPETQYF. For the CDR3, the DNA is TGTGCCAGCAGCAGACAGGGTCCGGAGACCCAGTACTTC.

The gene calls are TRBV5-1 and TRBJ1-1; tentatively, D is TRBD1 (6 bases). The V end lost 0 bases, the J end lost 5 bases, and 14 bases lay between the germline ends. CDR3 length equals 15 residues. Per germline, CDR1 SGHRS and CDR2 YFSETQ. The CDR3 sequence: CASSLVEGEGTEAFF. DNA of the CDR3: TGCGCCAGCAGCTTGGTGGAGGGGGAGGGAACTGAAGCTTTCTTT.

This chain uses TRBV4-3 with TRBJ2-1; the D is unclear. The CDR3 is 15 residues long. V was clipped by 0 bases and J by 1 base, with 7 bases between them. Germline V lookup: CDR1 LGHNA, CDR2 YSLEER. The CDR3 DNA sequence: TGCGCCAGCAGCCAAGATCGAGGTTCCTACAATGAGCAGTTCTTC. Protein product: CASSQDRGSYNEQFF.

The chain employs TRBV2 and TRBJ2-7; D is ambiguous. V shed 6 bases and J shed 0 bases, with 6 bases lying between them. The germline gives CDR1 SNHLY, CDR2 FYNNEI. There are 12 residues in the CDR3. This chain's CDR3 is CASSPSSYEQYF. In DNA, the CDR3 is TGTGCCAGCAGCCCGAGCTCCTACGAGCAGTACTTC.

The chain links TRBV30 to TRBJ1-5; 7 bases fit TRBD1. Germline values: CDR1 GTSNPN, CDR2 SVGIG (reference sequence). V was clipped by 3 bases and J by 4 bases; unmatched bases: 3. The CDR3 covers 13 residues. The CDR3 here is CAWSDRVNQPQHF. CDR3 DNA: TGTGCCTGGAGCGACAGGGTAAATCAGCCCCAGCATTTT.

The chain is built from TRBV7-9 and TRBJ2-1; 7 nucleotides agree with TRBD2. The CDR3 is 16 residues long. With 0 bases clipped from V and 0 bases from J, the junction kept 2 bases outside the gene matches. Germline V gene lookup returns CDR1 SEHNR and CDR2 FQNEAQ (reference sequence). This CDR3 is CASSLAGRGSYNEQFF. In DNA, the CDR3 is TGTGCCAGCAGCTTAGCGGGGAGGGGCTCCTACAATGAGCAGTTCTTC.

This CDR3 is CAREDAVVAGELFF. DNA for the CDR3: TGTGCCAGGGAGGACGCTGTGGTGGCCGGGGAGCTGTTTTTT. The chain uses TRBV5-8 and TRBJ2-2; D perhaps matches TRBD2 (5 bases). V gave up 8 bases and J gave up 6 bases, with 17 bases separating them. CDR1 and CDR2 (germline): SGHTS, YDEGEE. The CDR3 contains 14 residues.

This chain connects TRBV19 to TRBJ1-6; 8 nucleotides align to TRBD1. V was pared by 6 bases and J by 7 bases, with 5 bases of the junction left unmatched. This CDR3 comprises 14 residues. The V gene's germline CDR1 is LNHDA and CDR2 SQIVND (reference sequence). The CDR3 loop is CASSLDRVNSPLHF. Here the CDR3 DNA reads TGTGCCAGTAGCTTGGACAGGGTGAATTCACCCCTCCACTTT.